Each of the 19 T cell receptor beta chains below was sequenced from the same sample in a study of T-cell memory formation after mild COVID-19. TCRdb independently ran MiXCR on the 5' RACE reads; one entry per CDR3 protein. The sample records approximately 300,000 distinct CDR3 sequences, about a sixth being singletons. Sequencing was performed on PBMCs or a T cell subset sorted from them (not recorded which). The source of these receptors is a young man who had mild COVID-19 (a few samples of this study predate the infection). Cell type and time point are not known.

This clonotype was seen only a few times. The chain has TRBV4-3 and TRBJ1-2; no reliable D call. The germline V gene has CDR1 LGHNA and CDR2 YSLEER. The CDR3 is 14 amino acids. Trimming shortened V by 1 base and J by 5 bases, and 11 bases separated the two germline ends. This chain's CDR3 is CASSQGRVGYGYTF. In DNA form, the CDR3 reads TGCGCCAGCAGCCAAGGAAGGGTAGGGTATGGCTACACCTTC.

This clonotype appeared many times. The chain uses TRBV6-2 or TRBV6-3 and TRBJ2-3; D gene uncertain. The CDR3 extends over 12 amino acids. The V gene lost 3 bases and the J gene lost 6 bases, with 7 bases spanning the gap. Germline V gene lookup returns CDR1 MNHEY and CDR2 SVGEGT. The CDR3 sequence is CASSYIHDTQYF. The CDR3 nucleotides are TGTGCCAGCAGTTATATCCACGATACGCAGTATTTT.

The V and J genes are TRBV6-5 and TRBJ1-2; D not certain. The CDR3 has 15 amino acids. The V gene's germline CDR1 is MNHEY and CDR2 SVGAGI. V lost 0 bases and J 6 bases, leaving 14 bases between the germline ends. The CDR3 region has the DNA TGTGCCAGCAGTTACTCGCCGGGAAGTTCCCATGGCTACACCTTC. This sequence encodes CASSYSPGSSHGYTF.

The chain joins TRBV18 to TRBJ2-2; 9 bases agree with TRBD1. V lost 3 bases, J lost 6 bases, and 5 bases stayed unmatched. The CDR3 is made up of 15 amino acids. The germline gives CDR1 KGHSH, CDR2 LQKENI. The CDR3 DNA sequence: TGTGCCAGCTCACCGGGACAGGGAGGCTCCGGGGAGCTGTTTTTT. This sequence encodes CASSPGQGGSGELFF. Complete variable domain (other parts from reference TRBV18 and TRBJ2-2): NAGVMQNPRHLVRRRGQEARLRCSPMKGHSHVYWYRQLPEEGLKFMVYLQKENIIDESGMPKERFSAEFPKEGPSILRIQQVVRGDSAAYFCASSPGQGGSGELFFGEGSRLTVL.

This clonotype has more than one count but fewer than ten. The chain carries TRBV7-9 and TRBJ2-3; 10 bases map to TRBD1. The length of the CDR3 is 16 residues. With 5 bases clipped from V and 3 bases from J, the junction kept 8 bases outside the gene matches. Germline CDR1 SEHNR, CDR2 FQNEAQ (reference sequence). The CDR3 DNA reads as TGTGCCAGCAGCCCACCGGGGACAGGGGTGACAGATACGCAGTATTTT. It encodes CASSPPGTGVTDTQYF.

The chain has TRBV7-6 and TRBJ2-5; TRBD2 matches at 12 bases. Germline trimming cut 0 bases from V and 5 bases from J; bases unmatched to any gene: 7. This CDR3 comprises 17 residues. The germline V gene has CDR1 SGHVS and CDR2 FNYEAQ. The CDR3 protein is CASSLAASGGAGETQYF. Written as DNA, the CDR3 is TGTGCCAGCAGCTTAGCGGCTAGCGGGGGGGCAGGGGAGACCCAGTACTTC.

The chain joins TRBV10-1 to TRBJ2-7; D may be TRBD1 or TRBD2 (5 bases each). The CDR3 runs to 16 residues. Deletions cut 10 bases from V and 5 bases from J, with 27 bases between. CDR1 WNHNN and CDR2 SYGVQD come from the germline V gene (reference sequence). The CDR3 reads CANRLGTPRLVDEQYV. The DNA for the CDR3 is TGCGCCAATCGTTTGGGGACCCCCCGTTTGGTCGACGAGCAGTACGTC.

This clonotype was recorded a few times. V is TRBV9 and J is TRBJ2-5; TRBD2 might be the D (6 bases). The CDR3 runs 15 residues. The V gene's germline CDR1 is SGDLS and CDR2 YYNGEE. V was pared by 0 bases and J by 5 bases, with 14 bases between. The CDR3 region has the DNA TGTGCCAGCAGCGTAGCGCGGGGCGCGGGGGAGACCCAGTACTTC. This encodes CASSVARGAGETQYF.

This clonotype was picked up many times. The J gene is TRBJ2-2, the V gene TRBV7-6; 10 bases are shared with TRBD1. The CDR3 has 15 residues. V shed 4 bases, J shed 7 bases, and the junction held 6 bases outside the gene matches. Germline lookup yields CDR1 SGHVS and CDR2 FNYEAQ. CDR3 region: CASSSRQGADGELFF. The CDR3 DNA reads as TGTGCCAGCAGCTCCCGACAGGGGGCTGACGGGGAGCTGTTTTTT.

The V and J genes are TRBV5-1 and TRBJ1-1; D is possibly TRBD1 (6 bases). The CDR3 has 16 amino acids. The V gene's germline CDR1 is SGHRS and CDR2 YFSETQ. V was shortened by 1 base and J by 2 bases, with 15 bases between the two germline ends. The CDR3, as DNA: TGCGCCAGCAGCTTGTGGGTGGGACAAACTAACACTGAAGCTTTCTTT. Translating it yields CASSLWVGQTNTEAFF.

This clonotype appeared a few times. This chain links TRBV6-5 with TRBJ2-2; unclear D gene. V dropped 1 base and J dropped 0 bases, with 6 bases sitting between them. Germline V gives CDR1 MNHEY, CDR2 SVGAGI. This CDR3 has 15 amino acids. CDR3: CASSYFSSNTGELFF. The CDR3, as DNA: TGTGCCAGCAGTTACTTCAGCTCGAACACCGGGGAGCTGTTTTTT.

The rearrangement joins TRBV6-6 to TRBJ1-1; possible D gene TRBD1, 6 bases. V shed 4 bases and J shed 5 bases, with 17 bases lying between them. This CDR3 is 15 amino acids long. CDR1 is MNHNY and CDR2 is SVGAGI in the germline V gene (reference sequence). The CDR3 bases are TGTGCCAGCAGTTCTAATCAGGGGCGGTGGACTGAAGCTTTCTTT. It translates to CASSSNQGRWTEAFF.

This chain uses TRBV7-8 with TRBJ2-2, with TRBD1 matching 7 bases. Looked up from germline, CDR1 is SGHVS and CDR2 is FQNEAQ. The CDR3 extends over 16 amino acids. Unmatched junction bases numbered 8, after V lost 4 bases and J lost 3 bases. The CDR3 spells CASSSSGGLDTGELFF. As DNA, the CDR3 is TGTGCCAGCAGCTCGTCAGGGGGTTTGGACACCGGGGAGCTGTTTTTT.

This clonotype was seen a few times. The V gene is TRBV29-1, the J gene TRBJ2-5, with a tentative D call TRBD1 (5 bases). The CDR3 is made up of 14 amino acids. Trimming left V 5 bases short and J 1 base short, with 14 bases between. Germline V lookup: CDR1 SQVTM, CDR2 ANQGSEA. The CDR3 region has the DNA TGCAGCGTTCCAGGGCGTCCCTCCCAAGAGACCCAGTACTTC. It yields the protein CSVPGRPSQETQYF. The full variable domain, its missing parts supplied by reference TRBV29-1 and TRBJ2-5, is SAVISQKPSRDICQRGTSLTIQCQVDSQVTMMFWYRQQPGQSLTLIATANQGSEATYESGFVIDKFPISRPNLTFSTLTVSNMSPEDSSIYLCSVPGRPSQETQYFGPGTRLLVL.

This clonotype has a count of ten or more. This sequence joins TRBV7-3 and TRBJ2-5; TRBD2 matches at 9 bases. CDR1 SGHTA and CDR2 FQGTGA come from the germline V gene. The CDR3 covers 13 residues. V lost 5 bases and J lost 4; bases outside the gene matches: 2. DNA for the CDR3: TGTGCCAGCAGCATGGGACTAGCAGAGACCCAGTACTTC. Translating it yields CASSMGLAETQYF.

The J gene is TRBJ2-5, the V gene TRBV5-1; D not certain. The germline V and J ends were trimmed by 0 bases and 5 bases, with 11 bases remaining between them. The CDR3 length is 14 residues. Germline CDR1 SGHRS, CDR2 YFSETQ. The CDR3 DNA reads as TGCGCCAGCAGCTTGGGCCGAGGCATGGAGACCCAGTACTTC. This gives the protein CASSLGRGMETQYF.

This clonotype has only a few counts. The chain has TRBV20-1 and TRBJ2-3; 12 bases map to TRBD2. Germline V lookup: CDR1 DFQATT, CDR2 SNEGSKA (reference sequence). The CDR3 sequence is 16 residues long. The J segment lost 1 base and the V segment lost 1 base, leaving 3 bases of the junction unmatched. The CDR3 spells CSARGLAGAGTDTQYF. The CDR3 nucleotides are TGCAGTGCTAGAGGACTAGCGGGGGCCGGCACAGATACGCAGTATTTT.

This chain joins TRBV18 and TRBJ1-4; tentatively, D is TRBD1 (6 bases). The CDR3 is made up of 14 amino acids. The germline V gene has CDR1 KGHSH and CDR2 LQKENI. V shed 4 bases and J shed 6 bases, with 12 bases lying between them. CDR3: CASSLRDKDEKLFF. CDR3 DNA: TGTGCCAGCTCACTCCGGGACAAAGATGAAAAACTGTTTTTT.

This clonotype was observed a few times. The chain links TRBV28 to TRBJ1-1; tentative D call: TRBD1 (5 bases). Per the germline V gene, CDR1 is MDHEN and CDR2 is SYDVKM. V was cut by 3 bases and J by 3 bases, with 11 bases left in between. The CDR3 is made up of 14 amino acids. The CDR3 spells CASSFPAGHTEAFF. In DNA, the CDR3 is TGTGCCAGCAGTTTTCCCGCGGGACACACTGAAGCTTTCTTT. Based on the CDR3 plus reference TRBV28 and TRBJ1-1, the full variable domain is DVKVTQSSRYLVKRTGEKVFLECVQDMDHENMFWYRQDPGLGLRLIYFSYDVKMKEKGDIPEGYSVSREKKERFSLILESASTNQTSMYLCASSFPAGHTEAFFGQGTRLTVV.